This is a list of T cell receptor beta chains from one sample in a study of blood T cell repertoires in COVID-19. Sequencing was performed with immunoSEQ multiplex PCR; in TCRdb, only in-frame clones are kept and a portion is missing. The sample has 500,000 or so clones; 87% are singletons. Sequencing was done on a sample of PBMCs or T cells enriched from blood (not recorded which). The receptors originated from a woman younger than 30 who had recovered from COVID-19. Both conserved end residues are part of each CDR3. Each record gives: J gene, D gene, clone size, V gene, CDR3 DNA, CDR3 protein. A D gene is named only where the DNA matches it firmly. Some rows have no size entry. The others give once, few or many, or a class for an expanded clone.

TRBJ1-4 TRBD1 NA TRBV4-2 TGTGCCAGCAGCCAGAACAGGGGGCTAGAAAAACTGTTTTTT CASSQNRGLEKLFF
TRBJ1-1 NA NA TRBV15 TGTGCCACCAGCAGAGTGGGAGAATGGGGGAACACTGAAGCTTTCTTT CATSRVGEWGNTEAFF
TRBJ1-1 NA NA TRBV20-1 TGCAGTGCTGGGTACTACGGTGCTTTCTTT CSAGYYGAFF
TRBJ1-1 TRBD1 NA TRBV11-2 TGTGCCAGCAGCTTATCGGGACAGGGAGGCCTTGAAGCTTTCTTT CASSLSGQGGLEAFF
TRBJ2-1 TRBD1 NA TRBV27 TGTGCCAGCAGTCCCCGACTGACAGGGGGCAATGAGCAGTTCTTC CASSPRLTGGNEQFF
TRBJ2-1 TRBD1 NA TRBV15 TGTGCCACCAGCAGAAAAAATTTCGGACAGGGACAGGACAATGAGCAGTTCTTC CATSRKNFGQGQDNEQFF
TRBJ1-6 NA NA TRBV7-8 TGTGCCAGCAGCTTAAGGGGCGCGGGAGACACGGGCTATTCACCCCTCCACTTT CASSLRGAGDTGYSPLHF
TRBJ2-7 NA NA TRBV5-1 TGCGCCAGCAGCTTGCGAGGGTTCTACGAGCAGTACTTC CASSLRGFYEQYF
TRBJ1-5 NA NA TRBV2 TGTGCCAGCAATTTGGGGGGTCAGCCCCAGCATTTT CASNLGGQPQHF
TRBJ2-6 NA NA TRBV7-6 TGTGCCAGCACCGGATGGGCCTCTGGGGCCAACGTCCTGACTTTC CASTGWASGANVLTF
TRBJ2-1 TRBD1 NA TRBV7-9 TGTGCCAGCAGCTTGTCTCGGACAGGGAAGTTTGTGAGTCCCCATGAGCAGTTCTTC CASSLSRTGKFVSPHEQFF
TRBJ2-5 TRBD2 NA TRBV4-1 TGCGCCAGCAGCCAATCCTCCGGGGGGGGCCTTCGGACCCAGTACTTC CASSQSSGGGLRTQYF
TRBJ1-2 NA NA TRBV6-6 TGTGCCACTTGGGACATAGGTGGCTACACCTTC CATWDIGGYTF
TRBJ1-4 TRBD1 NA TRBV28 TGTGCCAGCAGTTCGGGACAGGGATTGGGGGATGAAAAACTGTTTTTT CASSSGQGLGDEKLFF
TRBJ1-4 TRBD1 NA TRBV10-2 TGCGCCAGCAGTGATCATGAAGGGACAGATAATGAAAAACTGTTTTTT CASSDHEGTDNEKLFF
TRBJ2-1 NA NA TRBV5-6 TGTGCCAGCAGCTTAGGCAGGCCCCCCAATGAGCAGTTCTTC CASSLGRPPNEQFF
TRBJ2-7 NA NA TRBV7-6 TGTGCCAGCAGCCCTCTGAGGGAACCGTCCTACGAGCAGTACTTC CASSPLREPSYEQYF
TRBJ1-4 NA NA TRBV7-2 TGTGCCAGCAGCCCGACCGGGGTACTGAAAGAAAAACTGTTTTTT CASSPTGVLKEKLFF
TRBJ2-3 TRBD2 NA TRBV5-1 TGCGCCAGCAGCTTCCCAGGGAGGGCAGATACGCAGTATTTT CASSFPGRADTQYF
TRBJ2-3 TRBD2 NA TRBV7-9 TGTGCCAGCAGCTCCTTCGGGACTAGCGGGGCCGTGGTCACAGATACGCAGTATTTT CASSSFGTSGAVVTDTQYF
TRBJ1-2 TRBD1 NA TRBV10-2 TGCGCCAGCAGTGAGAGGACAGGGGATGGCTACACCTTC CASSERTGDGYTF
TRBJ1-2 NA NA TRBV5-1 TGCGCCAGCAGCTTGGCGGGCGGGGAGGATGGCTACACCTTC CASSLAGGEDGYTF
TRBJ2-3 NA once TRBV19 TGTGCCAGTAGTCCGCCGAGCGATACGCAGTATTTT CASSPPSDTQYF
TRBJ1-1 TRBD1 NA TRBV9 TGTGCCAGCAGCGTCTCCCCGGAGGGGGCGGGAACTGAAGCTTTCTTT CASSVSPEGAGTEAFF
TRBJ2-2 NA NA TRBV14 TGTGCCAGCAGCCAGTCCCAAGAGGGGGAGACCGGGGAGCTGTTTTTT CASSQSQEGETGELFF
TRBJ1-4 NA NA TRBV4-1 TGCGCCAGCAGCCTGATGGGGGCCCCAAATGAAAAACTGTTTTTT CASSLMGAPNEKLFF
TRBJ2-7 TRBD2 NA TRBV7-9 TGTGCCAGCAGCCCCGGGACTAGCCCCAACGAGCAGTACTTC CASSPGTSPNEQYF
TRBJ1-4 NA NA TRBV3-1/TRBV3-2 TGTGCCAGCAGCCAAGATACAACTAATGAAAAACTGTTTTTT CASSQDTTNEKLFF
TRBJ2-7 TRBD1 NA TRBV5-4 TGTGCCAGCAGTTCTAGACAGGGGGCCTACGAGCAGTACTTC CASSSRQGAYEQYF
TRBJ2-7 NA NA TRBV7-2 TGTGCCAGCAGCTTCGGAGTTTCCTACGAGCAGTACTTC CASSFGVSYEQYF
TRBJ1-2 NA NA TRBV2 TGTGCCAGCAGTGAAGCGACTCCGGAGAACTATGGCTACACCTTC CASSEATPENYGYTF
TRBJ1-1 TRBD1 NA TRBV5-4 TGTGCCAGCAGCTTAGGGACAGGGAAAGGGAGCACTGAAGCTTTCTTT CASSLGTGKGSTEAFF
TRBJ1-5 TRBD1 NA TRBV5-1 TGCGCCAGCAATTTTGTATACAGGGGCGACCAGCCCCAGCATTTT CASNFVYRGDQPQHF
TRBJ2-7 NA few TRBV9 TGTGCCAGCAGCGCACCGGACACCGACGAGCAGTACTTC CASSAPDTDEQYF
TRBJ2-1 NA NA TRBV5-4 TGTGCCAGCAGCTTGGCCGGGAAGGATCGGAATGAGCAGTTCTTC CASSLAGKDRNEQFF
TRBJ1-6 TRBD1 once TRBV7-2 TGTGCCAGCAGCTCACTCACGGCAGGGGGCGTATCACCCCTCCACTTT CASSSLTAGGVSPLHF
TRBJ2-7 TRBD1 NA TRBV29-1 TGCAGCGTCCGGACAGGGGCAAGCTCCTACGAGCAGTACTTC CSVRTGASSYEQYF
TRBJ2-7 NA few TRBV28 TGTGCCAGCTCCCTGTACAACGAGCAGTACTTC CASSLYNEQYF
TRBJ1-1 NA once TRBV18 TGTGCCAGCTCACCAGGGGGGTTTGGCGCTGAAGCTTTCTTT CASSPGGFGAEAFF
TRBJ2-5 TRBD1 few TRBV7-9 TGTGCCAGCAGCCTAGGGACAGGGGGGACCCAGTACTTC CASSLGTGGTQYF